This T cell receptor beta chain was recovered during a study of blood T cell repertoires in COVID-19. As for the study in general: Italy, Spain and the United States were the sources of the convalescent and acute COVID-19 samples. T cells, B-cell-depleted T cells, or PBMCs provided the cDNA or gDNA that served as material.

A note on this clone: The sample carries other DNA sequences with the same CDR3.

Sequenced by immunoSEQ multiplex PCR; TCRdb stores in-frame clones only, minus some. The repertoire includes roughly 150,000 clones, around 81% of them detected once, and about 8.1% sits in the top ten. Patients from Seattle were sampled longitudinally, starting during active infection. The sequenced sample was peripheral blood. This TCR was sampled from a woman older than 75 with COVID-19, enrolled during active disease.

The CDR3 is CASSLGQGNSPLHF. The DNA for the CDR3 is TGTGCCAGCAGCCTAGGACAGGGGAATTCACCCCTCCACTTT. The rearrangement links TRBV3-1 (or the pseudogene TRBV3-2) to TRBJ1-6, with 9 bases lining up with TRBD1. V was pared by 4 bases and J by 7 bases, with 2 bases of the junction left unmatched. Germline V gene lookup returns CDR1 LGHDT and CDR2 YNNKEL (reference sequence). This CDR3 region has 14 residues.